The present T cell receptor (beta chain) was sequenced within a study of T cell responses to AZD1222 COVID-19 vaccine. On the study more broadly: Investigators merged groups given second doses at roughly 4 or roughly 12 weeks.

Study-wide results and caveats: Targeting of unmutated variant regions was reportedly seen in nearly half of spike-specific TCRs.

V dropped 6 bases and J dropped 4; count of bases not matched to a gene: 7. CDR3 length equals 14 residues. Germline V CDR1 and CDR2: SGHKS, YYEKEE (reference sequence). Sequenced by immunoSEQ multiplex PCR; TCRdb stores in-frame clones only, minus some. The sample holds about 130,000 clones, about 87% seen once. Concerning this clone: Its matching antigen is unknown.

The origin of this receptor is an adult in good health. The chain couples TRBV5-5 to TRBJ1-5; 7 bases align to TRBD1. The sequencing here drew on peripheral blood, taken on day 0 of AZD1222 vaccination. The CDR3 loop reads CASTLTGENQPQHF. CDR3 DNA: TGTGCCAGCACCTTAACAGGGGAAAATCAGCCCCAGCATTTT.